This TCR beta chain came from a study of T cells after yellow fever vaccination. This clonotype was recorded many times. One junction end disagrees with the germline gene, perhaps due to a read error. Points from the study as a whole: Weaker in magnitude, the secondary response showed a faster peak on day 5 versus 15.

MiXCR, run by TCRdb on the 5' RACE reads, gives a single entry per CDR3 protein. The sample gives more than 75,000 distinct CDR3 sequences, roughly 10% of which show up once; roughly 15% is in the top ten. The CDR3 has 13 amino acids. Per the germline V gene, CDR1 is SGHKS and CDR2 is YYEKEE (reference sequence). The chain uses TRBV5-5 and TRBJ1-1; D might be TRBD1 (5 bases). The clonotype originates from a man aged 18 to 30 who received the YFV17D yellow fever vaccine. The input for sequencing was CD8+ T cells not binding an NS4B(214-222) dextramer, sorted from PBMCs, taken less than 18 days after the first yellow fever vaccination. The CDR3 loop reads CASSLGGGTEAFF. In DNA, the CDR3 is TGTGCCAGCAGTTTGGGGGGGGGGACTGAAGCTTTCTTT.